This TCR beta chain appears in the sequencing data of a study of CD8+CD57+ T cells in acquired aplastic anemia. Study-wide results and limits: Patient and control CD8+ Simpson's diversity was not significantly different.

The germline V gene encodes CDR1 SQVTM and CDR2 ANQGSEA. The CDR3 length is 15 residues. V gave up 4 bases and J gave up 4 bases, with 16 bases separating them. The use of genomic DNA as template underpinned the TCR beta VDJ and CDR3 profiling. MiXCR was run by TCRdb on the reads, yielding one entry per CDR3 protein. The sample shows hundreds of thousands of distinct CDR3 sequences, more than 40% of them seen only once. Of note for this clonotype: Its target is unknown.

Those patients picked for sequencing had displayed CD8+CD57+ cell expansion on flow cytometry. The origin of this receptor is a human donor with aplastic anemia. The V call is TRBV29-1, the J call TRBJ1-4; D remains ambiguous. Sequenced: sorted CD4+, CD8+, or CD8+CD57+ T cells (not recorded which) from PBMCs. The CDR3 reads CSVVGPDGGNEKLFF. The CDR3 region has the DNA TGCAGCGTTGTGGGCCCCGACGGTGGTAATGAAAAACTGTTTTTT.